Listed below are T cell receptor beta chains from one sample, sequenced in a study of technical replicates of blood from a few donors. Clones were sequenced by immunoSEQ multiplex PCR, and TCRdb holds only the in-frame ones, with some missing. This repertoire shows 60,000 to 70,000 clones, about 98% found once; its top ten account for around 0.16%. Sequenced input: T cells isolated from PBMCs. Receptors were obtained from a human donor in good health. Both conserved end residues are part of each CDR3. The order of the fields is J gene, clone size, V gene, D gene, CDR3 DNA, CDR3 protein. D genes are given only for firm matches. Expanded clones are given a class, and other clones once, few, many or no size at all.

TRBJ1-3	-	TRBV4-1	-	TGCGCCAGCAGCCAAGTTCATGGAAACACCATATATTTT	CASSQVHGNTIYF
TRBJ2-7	-	TRBV7-9	TRBD1	TGTGCCAGCAGCTTAGTTCCTGGGACAGGTGGGTACGAGCAGTACTTC	CASSLVPGTGGYEQYF
TRBJ1-2	-	TRBV5-1	TRBD1	TGCGCCAGCAGCCCGCAGGGGGCTGACTATGGCTACACCTTC	CASSPQGADYGYTF
TRBJ1-2	-	TRBV5-8	-	TGTGCCAGCAGCTTGACAGGGATTGGTGGCTACACCTTC	CASSLTGIGGYTF
TRBJ2-2	-	TRBV7-8	-	TGTGCCAGCAGCTCGAGCTGGGACAAATCCACCGGGGAGCTGTTTTTT	CASSSSWDKSTGELFF
TRBJ2-1	-	TRBV7-2	TRBD2	TGTGCCAGCAGCTTAGCGCGGCCAGGACTAGCGTCACATTACAATGAGCAGTTCTTC	CASSLARPGLASHYNEQFF
TRBJ2-1	-	TRBV28	TRBD2	TGTGCCAGCAGCCCTCGACTAGCGGGAGGAGAGGGCAATGAGCAGTTCTTC	CASSPRLAGGEGNEQFF
TRBJ2-2	-	TRBV30	-	TGTGCCTGCCGGCGGGAGAACACCGGGGAGCTGTTTTTT	CACRRENTGELFF
TRBJ2-2	once	TRBV29-1	TRBD2	TGCAGCGTTGTTCGTGGGGGGGGGAAGGCCGGGGAGCTGTTTTTT	CSVVRGGGKAGELFF
TRBJ1-2	-	TRBV6-5	-	TGTGCCTCAGCGGCAGGAAACTATGGCTACACCTTC	CASAAGNYGYTF
TRBJ1-1	-	TRBV15	-	TGTGCCACCAGCAGAGACAGGGGAGAGAACACTGAAGCTTTCTTT	CATSRDRGENTEAFF
TRBJ1-2	-	TRBV5-6	-	TGTGCCAGCAGCTTAGGACAGAACTATGGCTACACCTTC	CASSLGQNYGYTF
TRBJ2-1	once	TRBV2	TRBD2	TGTGCCAGCAGTCGTCCTCTGAGCGGGAGTAGCTACAATGAGCAGTTCTTC	CASSRPLSGSSYNEQFF
TRBJ1-1	-	TRBV7-8	-	TGTGCCAGCAGCTTAGAGGGGGAAGCTTTCTTT	CASSLEGEAFF
TRBJ2-5	-	TRBV2	TRBD2	TGTGCCAGCAGTGGTCCGACTAGCGGGGGGGCTGGGCGACAAGAGACCCAGTACTTC	CASSGPTSGGAGRQETQYF
TRBJ2-1	-	TRBV7-2	TRBD2	TGTGCCAGCAGCCTGGTGACCGGCGGGGGTTACAATGAGCAGTTCTTC	CASSLVTGGGYNEQFF
TRBJ2-7	-	TRBV28	-	TGTGCCAGCAGTTTTCGTGAGGGGGCCTACGAGCAGTACTTC	CASSFREGAYEQYF
TRBJ1-2	-	TRBV11-2	TRBD1	TGTGCCAGCAGGCACTGGGACAGTAATTTAACTAACTATGGCTACACCTTC	CASRHWDSNLTNYGYTF
TRBJ1-3	-	TRBV6-6	-	TGTGCCAGCATTCAGGGTATAAGCTCTGGAAACACCATATATTTT	CASIQGISSGNTIYF
TRBJ2-7	-	TRBV29-1	-	TGCAGCGTTGGTACAGGGCTAAACTACGAGCAGTACTTC	CSVGTGLNYEQYF
TRBJ1-1	-	TRBV25-1	-	TGTGCCAGCAGTGGCCCGCAGGGACATGGCACTGAAGCTTTCTTT	CASSGPQGHGTEAFF
TRBJ2-7	once	TRBV29-1	-	TGCAGCGTTGAGGACACTCGAGGCATCTCCTACGAGCAGTACTTC	CSVEDTRGISYEQYF
TRBJ2-2	-	TRBV11-1	TRBD1	TGTGCCAGCAGCACAGACAGGGGTCGCACCGGGGAGCTGTTTTTT	CASSTDRGRTGELFF
TRBJ2-7	-	TRBV4-2	-	TGTGCCAGCAGCCAAGATTGGGCTCCTCTCTCCGAGCAGTACTTC	CASSQDWAPLSEQYF
TRBJ2-1	-	TRBV6-5	-	TGTGCCAGTTGGGGGCGGGCGGATGAGCAGTTCTTC	CASWGRADEQFF
TRBJ2-3	-	TRBV5-1	-	TGCGCCAGCAGCTTGGGGCAAGGGGCTTTCGCAGATACGCAGTATTTT	CASSLGQGAFADTQYF
TRBJ1-6	few	TRBV19	-	TGTGCCAGTAGTATGACAGGAATTACCTATAATTCACCCCTCCACTTT	CASSMTGITYNSPLHF
TRBJ1-3	-	TRBV2	-	TGTGCCAGCGGACGGGGGTTAAGTTCTGGAAACACCATATATTTT	CASGRGLSSGNTIYF
TRBJ1-1	-	TRBV14	-	TGTGCCAGCAGCCAAGTACAGGTGGGTGAAGCTTTCTTT	CASSQVQVGEAFF
TRBJ1-2	once	TRBV27	-	TGTGCCAGCAGTCCCCACACTGGGTGGGAGGTACACTATGGCTACACCTTC	CASSPHTGWEVHYGYTF
TRBJ2-1	-	TRBV9	-	TGTGCCAGCAGCGCTGATTTGATGGGGGCTAATGAGCAGTTCTTC	CASSADLMGANEQFF
TRBJ2-7	-	TRBV27	-	TGTGCCAGCAGTGGGCCGACCCCCTACGAGCAGTACTTC	CASSGPTPYEQYF
TRBJ2-1	-	TRBV30	TRBD1	TGTGCCTCGTCGGGACAGGGGTCGGAATTTTCCTACAATGAGCAGTTCTTC	CASSGQGSEFSYNEQFF
TRBJ2-7	-	TRBV19	-	TGTGCCAGTCGAGACGGGACACCCCACTACTACTACGAGCAGTACTTC	CASRDGTPHYYYEQYF
TRBJ1-6	-	TRBV9	TRBD1	TGTGCCAGCCGCGTAGGACAGGGACCGAGCTCCTATAATTCACCCCTCCACTTT	CASRVGQGPSSYNSPLHF
TRBJ1-5	-	TRBV5-3	-	TGTGCCAGAAGTTCTGACAAGAGCAATCAGCCCCAGCATTTT	CARSSDKSNQPQHF
TRBJ1-1	-	TRBV19	TRBD1	TGTGCCAGTAGTGACAGGGGAGCCACTGAAGCTTTCTTT	CASSDRGATEAFF
TRBJ1-5	-	TRBV7-9	TRBD1	TGTGCCAGCAGTTCAGGGGGGAGACAGCCCCAGCATTTT	CASSSGGRQPQHF
TRBJ2-5	-	TRBV5-1	TRBD2	TGCGCCAGCACGGAACTAGCGGCCAGACAAGAGACCCAGTACTTC	CASTELAARQETQYF
TRBJ2-7	-	TRBV30	TRBD1	TGTGCCTGGAGTGAGGGACAGGGTCTTAACGAGCAGTACTTC	CAWSEGQGLNEQYF
TRBJ2-3	-	TRBV5-1	TRBD2	TGCGCCAGCAGCGGCATTCCGGGACTAGCGGGTAGCACAGATACGCAGTATTTT	CASSGIPGLAGSTDTQYF
TRBJ1-1	-	TRBV11-3	TRBD1	TGTGCCAGCAGCACAGGACAGGGGGCGCATGCTTTCTTT	CASSTGQGAHAFF
TRBJ2-5	-	TRBV9	-	TGTGCCAGCGGCACAGGAGATTTCCAAGAGACCCAGTACTTC	CASGTGDFQETQYF
TRBJ1-1	-	TRBV6-5	-	TGTGCCAGCAGTCCCAGGGGTATGATTGAAGCTTTCTTT	CASSPRGMIEAFF
TRBJ2-1	once	TRBV5-1	TRBD2	TGCGCCAGCAGCTTAACTAGCGGGGGGGCCCCCTACAATGAGCAGTTCTTC	CASSLTSGGAPYNEQFF
TRBJ2-1	-	TRBV9	-	TGTGCCAGCAGCCGCGGTCTTTACAATGAGCAGTTCTTC	CASSRGLYNEQFF
TRBJ1-4	-	TRBV6-1	TRBD1	TGTGCCAGCAGTGAAGGAGGGGGCACTAATGAAAAACTGTTTTTT	CASSEGGGTNEKLFF
TRBJ2-2	-	TRBV5-1	TRBD2	TGCGCCAGCAGCCGAGCTCATAGCGGGAGAGGAGCCGGGGAGCTGTTTTTT	CASSRAHSGRGAGELFF
TRBJ2-7	-	TRBV16	TRBD2	TGTGCCAGCAGCCAATCAAACAGCGGGGCCCTCACCTACGAGCAGTACTTC	CASSQSNSGALTYEQYF